This is a list of T cell receptor beta chains from one sample in a study of T cell responses to AZD1222 COVID-19 vaccine. Here immunoSEQ multiplex PCR was the method, and the copy in TCRdb shows in-frame clones only, minus some. The sample holds about 110,000 clones, about 90% seen once. This sample comprised peripheral blood, obtained on day 0 of AZD1222 vaccination. Receptors were obtained from an adult in good health. Each CDR3 is given with its conserved first and last residue. The D gene is left open where the match is weak. Rows give clone size only sometimes, using once, few, many, or a class for an expanded clone.

d_call j_call clone_size v_call cdr3_aa cdr3_nt
NA TRBJ1-1 NA TRBV11-2 CASSPHVMNTEAFF TGTGCCAGCAGCCCTCACGTCATGAACACTGAAGCTTTCTTT
NA TRBJ1-1 few TRBV9 CASSVGAGNTEAFF TGTGCCAGCAGCGTAGGCGCGGGGAACACTGAAGCTTTCTTT
NA TRBJ2-4 NA TRBV19 CASSHRQGNIQYF TGTGCCAGTAGTCATAGGCAGGGTAACATTCAGTACTTC
TRBD1 TRBJ1-4 once TRBV6-5 CASSYGQGGYEKLFF TGTGCCAGCAGTTACGGACAGGGTGGTTATGAAAAACTGTTTTTT
TRBD2 TRBJ2-7 NA TRBV18 CASSPPSGTYEQYF TGTGCCAGCTCACCACCTAGCGGGACCTACGAGCAGTACTTC
TRBD1 TRBJ1-1 NA TRBV4-3 CASSQVQGITEAFF TGCGCCAGCAGCCAAGTACAGGGGATCACTGAAGCTTTCTTT
TRBD2 TRBJ2-5 NA TRBV18 CASSQIAGGGETQYF TGTGCCAGCTCACAGATAGCGGGAGGCGGAGAGACCCAGTACTTC
NA TRBJ1-5 NA TRBV27 CASSLYRNQPQHF TGTGCCAGCAGTTTATACCGCAATCAGCCCCAGCATTTT
NA TRBJ2-1 NA TRBV14 CASSQGLEGGQFF TGTGCCAGCAGCCAAGGGCTAGAAGGCGGGCAGTTCTTC
NA TRBJ2-3 NA TRBV12-3/TRBV12-4 CASRVGDTQYF TGTGCCAGCAGGGTCGGGGATACGCAGTATTTT
TRBD1 TRBJ1-2 NA TRBV29-1 CSVVSVDRVAGYTF TGCAGCGTTGTAAGTGTGGACAGGGTGGCTGGCTACACCTTC
TRBD2 TRBJ2-5 once TRBV28 CASSLSASGQETQYF TGTGCCAGCAGTTTAAGCGCTAGCGGGCAAGAGACCCAGTACTTC
NA TRBJ1-1 once TRBV15 CATSASPGQSEAFF TGTGCCACCAGCGCCAGCCCGGGACAATCTGAAGCTTTCTTT
TRBD1 TRBJ1-5 NA TRBV3-1/TRBV3-2 CASSQDPTGIRNQPQHF TGTGCCAGCAGCCAAGATCCGACAGGGATTCGCAATCAGCCCCAGCATTTT
NA TRBJ2-7 once TRBV19 CASSIGVYYEQYF TGTGCCAGTAGTATCGGGGTCTACTACGAGCAGTACTTC
NA TRBJ1-1 once TRBV13 CASSSLFTGRTEAFF TGTGCCAGCAGCTCTCTTTTTACAGGGAGAACTGAAGCTTTCTTT
TRBD2 TRBJ2-5 NA TRBV27 CASSRREGPRETQYF TGTGCCAGCAGTCGACGGGAGGGCCCGCGAGAGACCCAGTACTTC
NA TRBJ1-6 NA TRBV2 CASSEQTGTNSPLHF TGTGCCAGCAGTGAACAAACAGGGACGAATTCACCCCTCCACTTT
NA TRBJ2-7 NA TRBV3-1/TRBV3-2 CASSQMGDTEQYF TGTGCCAGCAGCCAAATGGGGGACACCGAGCAGTACTTC
TRBD1 TRBJ2-1 NA TRBV4-3 CASSQDRGLGNEQFF TGCGCCAGCAGCCAAGACAGGGGGTTAGGCAATGAGCAGTTCTTC
TRBD1 TRBJ1-6 NA TRBV16 CASSQRDRNSPLHF TGTGCCAGCAGCCAAAGGGACAGAAATTCACCCCTCCACTTT
TRBD2 TRBJ2-7 NA TRBV6-6 CASSYPSSGRAYEQYF TGTGCCAGCAGTTACCCATCTAGCGGGAGGGCCTACGAGCAGTACTTC
NA TRBJ1-1 few TRBV18 CASSRGHGENTEAFF TGTGCCAGCTCACGGGGTCACGGGGAGAACACTGAAGCTTTCTTT
NA TRBJ2-7 NA TRBV2 CASSFFHLAYEQYF TGTGCCAGCAGTTTTTTCCACTTGGCCTACGAGCAGTACTTC
TRBD2 TRBJ2-1 NA TRBV10-1 CASSDGASGTQQFF TGCGCCAGCAGTGACGGAGCTAGCGGAACTCAGCAGTTCTTC
TRBD1 TRBJ2-1 NA TRBV6-5 CASSPRQGAYNEQFF TGTGCCAGCAGTCCTAGACAGGGAGCGTACAATGAGCAGTTCTTC
NA TRBJ1-5 NA TRBV14 CASSQTGNQPQHF TGTGCCAGCAGCCAAACAGGGAATCAGCCCCAGCATTTT
NA TRBJ1-5 NA TRBV3-1/TRBV3-2 CASSQNSQPQHF TGTGCCAGCAGCCAGAATTCTCAGCCCCAGCATTTT
TRBD1 TRBJ2-7 NA TRBV7-9 CASSSQRTGKLPYEQYF TGTGCCAGCAGCTCCCAACGGACAGGGAAACTTCCCTACGAGCAGTACTTC
TRBD2 TRBJ2-3 few TRBV7-3 CASSLLAGARPDTQYF TGTGCCAGCAGCTTATTAGCGGGAGCTCGCCCAGATACGCAGTATTTT
NA TRBJ1-2 NA TRBV7-3 CASSLGGNYGYTF TGTGCCAGCAGCTTAGGAGGGAACTATGGCTACACCTTC
NA TRBJ1-4 NA TRBV7-9 CASSLDWGPNEKLFF TGTGCCAGCAGCTTAGATTGGGGCCCCAATGAAAAACTGTTTTTT
NA TRBJ1-1 NA TRBV13 CASSSYDNTEAFF TGTGCCAGCAGCTCATACGACAACACTGAAGCTTTCTTT
NA TRBJ1-4 NA TRBV2 CASSEVGRGEKLFF TGTGCCAGCAGTGAAGTAGGGCGAGGCGAAAAACTGTTTTTT
NA TRBJ2-7 NA TRBV3-1/TRBV3-2 CASTFGQRLYEQYF TGTGCCAGCACCTTCGGACAGAGACTTTACGAGCAGTACTTC
NA TRBJ2-5 NA TRBV10-1 CASSEGAVGTQYF TGCGCCAGCAGTGAAGGGGCTGTAGGGACCCAGTACTTC
TRBD2 TRBJ2-3 NA TRBV3-1/TRBV3-2 CASSLGTSGGSTDTQYF TGTGCCAGCAGCCTAGGGACTAGCGGGGGAAGCACAGATACGCAGTATTTT
NA TRBJ1-2 NA TRBV21-1 CASSIFRGDRYYGYTF TGTGCCAGCAGCATTTTTCGAGGGGACAGATACTATGGCTACACCTTC
TRBD1 TRBJ1-4 few TRBV5-1 CASSSKTGHFATNEKLFF TGCGCCAGCAGCTCAAAGACAGGGCATTTTGCAACTAATGAAAAACTGTTTTTT
NA TRBJ1-1 once TRBV27 CASSLEEGPRAEAFF TGTGCCAGCAGTTTAGAGGAGGGCCCGAGGGCTGAAGCTTTCTTT
NA TRBJ1-1 NA TRBV13 CASSFRTADTEAFF TGTGCCAGCAGCTTCAGGACGGCGGACACTGAAGCTTTCTTT
TRBD1 TRBJ1-1 NA TRBV7-9 CASSPQGGHTEAFF TGTGCCAGCAGCCCCCAGGGGGGGCACACTGAAGCTTTCTTT
NA TRBJ1-1 NA TRBV7-9 CAVYMGSLDTEAFF TGTGCCGTATATATGGGGAGTCTGGACACTGAAGCTTTCTTT